A single sample is the source of the 5 T cell receptor beta chains below, sequenced in a study of cytomegalovirus exposure and HLA in healthy donors. Both 60 Vbeta primers and 13 Jbeta primers went into the PCR. Produced via immunoSEQ multiplex PCR; TCRdb's table is partial and in-frame only. The sample has about 130,000 clones; approximately 80% are singletons. The sample comprised PBMCs. All receptors come from a man aged 25 to 40 in good health and CMV-seronegative.

This chain joins TRBV7-2 and TRBJ2-2; a weak D match, TRBD2 (6 bases). V was clipped by 5 bases and J by 5 bases, with 15 bases between them. The germline V gene encodes CDR1 SGHTA and CDR2 FQGNSA. This CDR3 comprises 15 residues. The CDR3 here is CASSLLLGGTGELFF. Written as DNA, the CDR3 is TGTGCCAGCAGCCTACTCCTCGGGGGAACCGGGGAGCTGTTTTTT.

The V gene is TRBV28, the J gene TRBJ2-7, with TRBD2 as a possible D gene (6 bases). Germline CDR1 MDHEN, CDR2 SYDVKM. The CDR3 is 13 amino acids. V was clipped by 8 bases and J by 2 bases, with 13 bases between them. The chain's CDR3 is CASGGDGPYEQYF. The CDR3 DNA reads as TGTGCCAGCGGCGGGGACGGCCCCTACGAGCAGTACTTC.

This clone was counted once. The chain joins TRBV14 to TRBJ2-4, with no clear D. The V gene lost 4 bases and the J gene lost 8 bases, with 15 bases spanning the gap. The CDR3 length is 14 residues. CDR1 is SGHDN, CDR2 FVKESK, per germline. This chain's CDR3 is CASSPPKRGYIQYF. CDR3 bases: TGTGCCAGCAGCCCCCCAAAGAGAGGTTACATTCAGTACTTC.

The V call is TRBV10-3, the J call TRBJ1-1; TRBD1 aligns across 8 bases. There are 11 residues in the CDR3. The ends lost 6 bases at V and 8 bases at J; junction bases unmatched: 2. The germline gives CDR1 ENHRY, CDR2 SYGVKD. This chain's CDR3 is CAISGDREAFF. CDR3 coding DNA: TGTGCCATCAGCGGGGACAGGGAAGCTTTCTTT.

CDR3 amino acids: CASSLVSTGELFF. CDR3 nucleotide sequence: TGTGCCAGCAGCTTAGTTAGCACCGGGGAGCTGTTTTTT. The chain couples TRBV11-3 to TRBJ2-2; D ambiguous. Germline-derived CDR1 and CDR2 are SGHNT and YENEEA. V lost 1 base and J 4 bases, leaving 4 bases between the germline ends. The CDR3 covers 13 residues.